These T cell receptor beta chains were read from a single sample in a study of cytotoxic CD8 clonotypes in ibrutinib-treated CLL. Sequencing used immunoSEQ multiplex PCR; TCRdb keeps in-frame clones, though not all of them. The sample has under 150,000 clones, approximately 81% seen once. Sequencing was performed on PBMCs, taken after 24 months of ibrutinib treatment. The receptors stem from a human donor with chronic lymphocytic leukemia. The CDR3 runs from the conserved cysteine through the conserved F or W. A D gene is named only where the DNA matches it firmly. The listing skips clone size in some rows; elsewhere it reads once, few, many or a size class.

abundance: -; len: 12; v_gene: TRBV6-5; j_gene: TRBJ1-2; d_gene: -; CDR3nt: TGTGCCAGCAGTCCGACAGGTTTTGGCTACACCTTC; CDR3aa: CASSPTGFGYTF
abundance: -; len: 15; v_gene: TRBV5-3; j_gene: TRBJ1-1; d_gene: -; CDR3nt: TGTGCCAGAAGCCTAGGGCTACCTATGAACACTGAAGCTTTCTTT; CDR3aa: CARSLGLPMNTEAFF
abundance: -; len: 16; v_gene: TRBV6-6; j_gene: TRBJ2-2; d_gene: -; CDR3nt: TGTGCCAGCAGTTACTTACTACCTCACGGGGCCGGGGAGCTGTTTTTT; CDR3aa: CASSYLLPHGAGELFF
abundance: once; len: 13; v_gene: TRBV25-1; j_gene: TRBJ2-3; d_gene: -; CDR3nt: TGTGCCAGCAGTGGAGTGGGGGCAGATACGCAGTATTTT; CDR3aa: CASSGVGADTQYF
abundance: -; len: 15; v_gene: TRBV25-1; j_gene: TRBJ1-1; d_gene: TRBD1; CDR3nt: TGTGCCAGCAGTGATCCAGGACAGGGGAACACTGAAGCTTTCTTT; CDR3aa: CASSDPGQGNTEAFF
abundance: -; len: 14; v_gene: TRBV29-1; j_gene: TRBJ1-5; d_gene: -; CDR3nt: TGCAGCGTCTTGGACACCTTTAGCAATCAGCCCCAGCATTTT; CDR3aa: CSVLDTFSNQPQHF
abundance: once; len: 14; v_gene: TRBV6-1; j_gene: TRBJ1-5; d_gene: TRBD1; CDR3nt: TGTGCCAGCAGGACCGGGACAGGCAATCAGCCCCAGCATTTT; CDR3aa: CASRTGTGNQPQHF
abundance: -; len: 11; v_gene: TRBV20-1; j_gene: TRBJ1-2; d_gene: -; CDR3nt: TGCAGTGCTAGCCCCGGCTATGGCTACACCTTC; CDR3aa: CSASPGYGYTF
abundance: -; len: 15; v_gene: TRBV6-5; j_gene: TRBJ2-3; d_gene: -; CDR3nt: TGTGCCAGCAGTCGAGGGGGGACATACACAGATACGCAGTATTTT; CDR3aa: CASSRGGTYTDTQYF
abundance: -; len: 14; v_gene: TRBV5-5; j_gene: TRBJ2-7; d_gene: -; CDR3nt: TGTGCCAGCAGCCCACATGGACAGTCTTACGAGCAGTACTTC; CDR3aa: CASSPHGQSYEQYF
abundance: once; len: 16; v_gene: TRBV30; j_gene: TRBJ1-2; d_gene: TRBD1; CDR3nt: TGTGCCTGGAGTGTCACAGGGGGAACGTTTATAAATGGCTACACCTTC; CDR3aa: CAWSVTGGTFINGYTF
abundance: -; len: 14; v_gene: TRBV6-6; j_gene: TRBJ1-2; d_gene: -; CDR3nt: TGTGCCAGCAGTCCCTCCCGGGAGACCTATGGCTACACCTTC; CDR3aa: CASSPSRETYGYTF
abundance: few; len: 16; v_gene: TRBV9; j_gene: TRBJ1-3; d_gene: -; CDR3nt: TGTGCCAGCAGCCTGACAGGTCATGGCTCTGGAAACACCATATATTTT; CDR3aa: CASSLTGHGSGNTIYF
abundance: -; len: 12; v_gene: TRBV6-1; j_gene: TRBJ2-5; d_gene: -; CDR3nt: TGTGCCAGCAGTGCGGGCCGACTGACCCAGTACTTC; CDR3aa: CASSAGRLTQYF
abundance: -; len: 13; v_gene: TRBV7-2; j_gene: TRBJ1-2; d_gene: -; CDR3nt: TGTGCCAGCACCCCGCGGGGGGTTGGGGGCTACACCTTC; CDR3aa: CASTPRGVGGYTF
abundance: -; len: 16; v_gene: TRBV10-3; j_gene: TRBJ2-7; d_gene: TRBD1; CDR3nt: TGTGCCATCAGTGGTTGGGGGATACAGGGGGCCTACGAGCAGTACTTC; CDR3aa: CAISGWGIQGAYEQYF
abundance: few; len: 14; v_gene: TRBV7-6; j_gene: TRBJ2-7; d_gene: -; CDR3nt: TGTGCCAGCAGCAAGGACAGCAACTCCTACGAGCAGTACTTC; CDR3aa: CASSKDSNSYEQYF
abundance: once; len: 17; v_gene: TRBV10-2; j_gene: TRBJ1-6; d_gene: -; CDR3nt: TGCGCCAGCAGTGACCCGGGGACCGCTAGGGGTATTTCACCCCTCCACTTT; CDR3aa: CASSDPGTARGISPLHF
abundance: -; len: 14; v_gene: TRBV14; j_gene: TRBJ2-7; d_gene: -; CDR3nt: TGTGCCAGCAGCCAAGAAACAGGGTTGGGCGAGCAGTACTTC; CDR3aa: CASSQETGLGEQYF
abundance: -; len: 14; v_gene: TRBV18; j_gene: TRBJ2-7; d_gene: TRBD1; CDR3nt: TGTGCCAGCTCACGACCGGGACAGGGCTACGAGCAGTACTTC; CDR3aa: CASSRPGQGYEQYF
abundance: -; len: 15; v_gene: TRBV5-8; j_gene: TRBJ2-7; d_gene: -; CDR3nt: TGTGCCAGCAGCTTGGCGTCGGGGAGGACCTACGAGCAGTACTTC; CDR3aa: CASSLASGRTYEQYF
abundance: once; len: 17; v_gene: TRBV28; j_gene: TRBJ2-3; d_gene: TRBD2; CDR3nt: TGTGCCAGCAGTTCACCCAGCGGGGGCCTCGGCACAGATACGCAGTATTTT; CDR3aa: CASSSPSGGLGTDTQYF
abundance: once; len: 13; v_gene: TRBV6-6; j_gene: TRBJ1-1; d_gene: -; CDR3nt: TGTGCCAGCTCCCTCCTTGGGCGGCCTGAAGCTTTCTTT; CDR3aa: CASSLLGRPEAFF
abundance: -; len: 18; v_gene: TRBV5-6; j_gene: TRBJ1-2; d_gene: -; CDR3nt: TGTGCCAGCAGCTTATACAATCTGGGGCCCGCTGCCAACTATGGCTACACCTTC; CDR3aa: CASSLYNLGPAANYGYTF
abundance: few; len: 13; v_gene: TRBV30; j_gene: TRBJ1-6; d_gene: -; CDR3nt: TGTGCCTGGTCCGGGATGTTTGATTCACCCCTCCACTTT; CDR3aa: CAWSGMFDSPLHF
abundance: -; len: 12; v_gene: TRBV19; j_gene: TRBJ2-7; d_gene: TRBD1; CDR3nt: TGTGCCAGTAGTCCGAGGACAGGGGAGCAGTACTTC; CDR3aa: CASSPRTGEQYF
abundance: -; len: 12; v_gene: TRBV12-5; j_gene: TRBJ1-1; d_gene: -; CDR3nt: TGTGCTAGTGGTTTGGGGAACACTGAAGCTTTCTTT; CDR3aa: CASGLGNTEAFF
abundance: -; len: 14; v_gene: TRBV18; j_gene: TRBJ1-5; d_gene: -; CDR3nt: TGTGCCAGCTCACCACGTGTTAGCAATCAGCCCCAGCATTTT; CDR3aa: CASSPRVSNQPQHF
abundance: few; len: 13; v_gene: TRBV10-3; j_gene: TRBJ1-2; d_gene: -; CDR3nt: TGTGCCATCAGTGAGTTTTCCGAGGAGGGCTACACCTTC; CDR3aa: CAISEFSEEGYTF
abundance: -; len: 15; v_gene: TRBV10-3; j_gene: TRBJ2-1; d_gene: TRBD2; CDR3nt: TGTGCCATCAGCGGACTAGCGGGGGGCAACAATGAGCAGTTCTTC; CDR3aa: CAISGLAGGNNEQFF
abundance: -; len: 20; v_gene: TRBV4-1; j_gene: TRBJ2-4; d_gene: TRBD2; CDR3nt: TGCGCCAGCAGCCAAGATAGGTCAGCGGGGGGGCGTTCCGCCAAAAACATTCAGTACTTC; CDR3aa: CASSQDRSAGGRSAKNIQYF
abundance: -; len: 14; v_gene: TRBV16; j_gene: TRBJ2-5; d_gene: -; CDR3nt: TGTGCCAGCAGCCAATCCGCAGGGGTTGAGACCCAGTACTTC; CDR3aa: CASSQSAGVETQYF
abundance: -; len: 13; v_gene: TRBV11-2; j_gene: TRBJ1-2; d_gene: -; CDR3nt: TGTGCCAGCAGCCCCAAGGGTTCATATGGCTACACCTTC; CDR3aa: CASSPKGSYGYTF
abundance: -; len: 17; v_gene: TRBV15; j_gene: TRBJ1-2; d_gene: TRBD1; CDR3nt: TGTGCCACCAGCACCGATCGCGCCGGGACAGGGGGTTATGGCTACACCTTC; CDR3aa: CATSTDRAGTGGYGYTF
abundance: -; len: 15; v_gene: TRBV5-1; j_gene: TRBJ1-5; d_gene: -; CDR3nt: TGCGCCAGCAGCTTGGAGGGGGAGGCGGGTCAGCCCCAGCATTTT; CDR3aa: CASSLEGEAGQPQHF
abundance: -; len: 15; v_gene: TRBV5-6; j_gene: TRBJ2-7; d_gene: -; CDR3nt: TGTGCCAGCAGCTTGGAGATTGCTAGCGTCGACGAGCAGTACTTC; CDR3aa: CASSLEIASVDEQYF
abundance: few; len: 14; v_gene: TRBV2; j_gene: TRBJ1-2; d_gene: TRBD1; CDR3nt: TGTGCCAGCAGCCGAGAGGGACAGGGTGACGGCTACACCTTC; CDR3aa: CASSREGQGDGYTF
abundance: -; len: 14; v_gene: TRBV2; j_gene: TRBJ1-6; d_gene: TRBD1; CDR3nt: TGTGCCAGCAAATACAGGGGGCAGGGTTCACCCCTCCACTTT; CDR3aa: CASKYRGQGSPLHF
abundance: -; len: 13; v_gene: TRBV10-2; j_gene: TRBJ2-7; d_gene: TRBD1; CDR3nt: TGCGCCAGCAGGCCGGGACAGCGCTACGAGCAGTACTTC; CDR3aa: CASRPGQRYEQYF
abundance: -; len: 14; v_gene: TRBV6-5; j_gene: TRBJ1-2; d_gene: -; CDR3nt: TGTGCCAGCAGTTACTCAGCAGGGGCCTATGGCTACACCTTC; CDR3aa: CASSYSAGAYGYTF
abundance: -; len: 14; v_gene: TRBV9; j_gene: TRBJ2-2; d_gene: -; CDR3nt: TGTGCCAGCAGCCCCGGGGGCGGCGTCGGGGAGCTGTTTTTT; CDR3aa: CASSPGGGVGELFF
abundance: -; len: 16; v_gene: TRBV28; j_gene: TRBJ2-3; d_gene: -; CDR3nt: TGTGCCAGCAGTTTATGGGCAGGGAGCGGCAATCAGCCCCAGTATTTT; CDR3aa: CASSLWAGSGNQPQYF
abundance: -; len: 16; v_gene: TRBV27; j_gene: TRBJ2-3; d_gene: TRBD1; CDR3nt: TGTGCCAGCAGATCCGCCGGACAGGGAGGCGCAGATACGCAGTATTTT; CDR3aa: CASRSAGQGGADTQYF
abundance: once; len: 15; v_gene: TRBV5-4; j_gene: TRBJ2-7; d_gene: TRBD1; CDR3nt: TGTGCCAGCAGCTTGAACAGGGGTTTAATCTACGAGCAGTACTTC; CDR3aa: CASSLNRGLIYEQYF
abundance: -; len: 11; v_gene: TRBV11-2; j_gene: TRBJ1-3; d_gene: -; CDR3nt: TGTGCCAGCAGCCCCCGCGACACCATATATTTT; CDR3aa: CASSPRDTIYF
abundance: -; len: 16; v_gene: TRBV18; j_gene: TRBJ2-3; d_gene: -; CDR3nt: TGTGCCAGCTCACCACCGTTGAGGGGAGGGGGTAATACGCAGTATTTT; CDR3aa: CASSPPLRGGGNTQYF
abundance: -; len: 15; v_gene: TRBV6-5; j_gene: TRBJ2-1; d_gene: -; CDR3nt: TGTGCCAGCAGTCCCCCCCGTGGAGGGGGCGGTGAGCAGTTCTTC; CDR3aa: CASSPPRGGGGEQFF
abundance: -; len: 15; v_gene: TRBV5-4; j_gene: TRBJ2-7; d_gene: TRBD1; CDR3nt: TGTGCCAGCAGCCCTCCCGGGACAGCGTTCTACGAGCAGTACTTC; CDR3aa: CASSPPGTAFYEQYF
abundance: -; len: 17; v_gene: TRBV9; j_gene: TRBJ1-4; d_gene: -; CDR3nt: TGTGCCAGCAGCGTAGGCCGCACTACCGCAACTAATGAAAAACTGTTTTTT; CDR3aa: CASSVGRTTATNEKLFF
abundance: -; len: 14; v_gene: TRBV19; j_gene: TRBJ1-1; d_gene: -; CDR3nt: TGTGCCAGTAGTATCGATCGGGGGCGGACTGAAGCTTTCTTT; CDR3aa: CASSIDRGRTEAFF
abundance: -; len: 14; v_gene: TRBV18; j_gene: TRBJ2-7; d_gene: TRBD1; CDR3nt: TGTGCCAGCTCACCCCGGGACAGGGTCTTTGAGCAGTACTTC; CDR3aa: CASSPRDRVFEQYF
abundance: once; len: 17; v_gene: TRBV25-1; j_gene: TRBJ1-5; d_gene: TRBD1; CDR3nt: TGTGCCAGCATCACGAACCTAGGGGGCTTGAGCAATCAGCCCCAGCATTTT; CDR3aa: CASITNLGGLSNQPQHF
abundance: -; len: 15; v_gene: TRBV5-5; j_gene: TRBJ2-7; d_gene: -; CDR3nt: TGTGCCAGCAGCTTGGGTACCGGGCCATCCTACGAGCAGTACTTC; CDR3aa: CASSLGTGPSYEQYF
abundance: few; len: 14; v_gene: TRBV4-3; j_gene: TRBJ1-5; d_gene: -; CDR3nt: TGCGCCAGCAGCCAAGTACAGGCCAATCAGCCCCAGCATTTT; CDR3aa: CASSQVQANQPQHF
abundance: -; len: 12; v_gene: TRBV18; j_gene: TRBJ2-1; d_gene: -; CDR3nt: TGTGCCAGCTCCCCCATGGACAATGAGCAGTTCTTC; CDR3aa: CASSPMDNEQFF
abundance: -; len: 12; v_gene: TRBV2; j_gene: TRBJ2-7; d_gene: TRBD2; CDR3nt: TGTGCCAGCGCTCCGCGGGGGTACGAGCAGTACTTC; CDR3aa: CASAPRGYEQYF
abundance: -; len: 15; v_gene: TRBV5-1; j_gene: TRBJ2-1; d_gene: TRBD2; CDR3nt: TGCGCCAGCAGCTTCGGACTAGCGGGGCCCAATGAGCAGTTCTTC; CDR3aa: CASSFGLAGPNEQFF